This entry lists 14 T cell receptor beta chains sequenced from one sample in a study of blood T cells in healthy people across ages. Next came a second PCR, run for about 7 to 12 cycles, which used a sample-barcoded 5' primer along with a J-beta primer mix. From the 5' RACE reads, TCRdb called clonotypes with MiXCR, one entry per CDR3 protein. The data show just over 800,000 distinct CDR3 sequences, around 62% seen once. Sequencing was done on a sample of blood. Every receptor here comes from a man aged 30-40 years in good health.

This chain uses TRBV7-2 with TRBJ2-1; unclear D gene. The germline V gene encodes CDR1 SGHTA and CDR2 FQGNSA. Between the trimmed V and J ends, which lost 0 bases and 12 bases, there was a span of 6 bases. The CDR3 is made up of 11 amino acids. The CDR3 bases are TGTGCCAGCAGCTTAGCTTCTCGGCAGTTCTTC. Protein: CASSLASRQFF.

CDR3 bases: TGTGCCAGCAGCTTAGAAGTCCACGAGCAGTACTTC. Its translation: CASSLEVHEQYF. The chain combines TRBV13 with TRBJ2-7; no reliable D call. The CDR3 consists of 12 residues. Germline-derived CDR1 and CDR2 are PRHDT and FYEKMQ (reference sequence). V gave up 1 base and J gave up 5 bases, with 6 bases separating them.

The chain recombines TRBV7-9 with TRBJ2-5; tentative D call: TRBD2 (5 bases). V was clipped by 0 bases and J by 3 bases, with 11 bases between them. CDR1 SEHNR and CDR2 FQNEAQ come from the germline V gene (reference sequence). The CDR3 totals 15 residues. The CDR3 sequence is CASSLARTGKETQYF. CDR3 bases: TGTGCCAGCAGCTTAGCTCGGACTGGAAAAGAGACCCAGTACTTC.

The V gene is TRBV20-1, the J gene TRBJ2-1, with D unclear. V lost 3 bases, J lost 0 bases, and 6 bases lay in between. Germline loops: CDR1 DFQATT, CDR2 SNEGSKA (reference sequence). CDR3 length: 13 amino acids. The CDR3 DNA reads TGCAGTGCTAGTATTCGCTCCTACAATGAGCAGTTCTTC. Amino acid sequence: CSASIRSYNEQFF.

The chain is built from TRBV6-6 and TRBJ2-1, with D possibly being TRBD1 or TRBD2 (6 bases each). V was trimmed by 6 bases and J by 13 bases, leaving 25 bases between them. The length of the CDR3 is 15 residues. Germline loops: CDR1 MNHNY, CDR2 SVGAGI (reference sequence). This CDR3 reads CASRIRPGADETQFF. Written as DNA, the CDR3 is TGTGCCAGCAGAATCCGCCCGGGGGCAGATGAGACCCAGTTCTTC.

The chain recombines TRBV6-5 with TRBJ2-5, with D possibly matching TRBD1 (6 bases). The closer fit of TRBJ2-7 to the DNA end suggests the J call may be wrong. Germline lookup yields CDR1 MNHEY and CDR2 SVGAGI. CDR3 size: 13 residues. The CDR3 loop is CASSYGTNNEQYF. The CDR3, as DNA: TGTGCCAGCAGCTACGGGACAAACAACGAGCAGTACTTC.

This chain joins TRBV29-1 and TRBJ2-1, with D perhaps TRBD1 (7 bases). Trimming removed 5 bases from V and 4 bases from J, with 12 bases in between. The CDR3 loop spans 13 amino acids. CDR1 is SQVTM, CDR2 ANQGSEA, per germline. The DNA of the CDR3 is TGCAGCGTTCAGGGGGGCCGGTACAATGAGCAGTTCTTC. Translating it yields CSVQGGRYNEQFF.

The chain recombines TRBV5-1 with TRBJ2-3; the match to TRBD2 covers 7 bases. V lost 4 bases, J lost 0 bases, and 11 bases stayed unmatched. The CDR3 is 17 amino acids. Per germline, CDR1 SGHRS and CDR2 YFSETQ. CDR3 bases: TGCGCCAGCAGCCCTTTCCGGGGGGTCACTAGCACAGATACGCAGTATTTT. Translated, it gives CASSPFRGVTSTDTQYF.

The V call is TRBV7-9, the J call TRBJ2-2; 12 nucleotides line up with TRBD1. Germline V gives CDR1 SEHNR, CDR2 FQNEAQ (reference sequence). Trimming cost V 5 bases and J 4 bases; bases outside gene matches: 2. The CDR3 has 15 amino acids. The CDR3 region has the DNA TGTGCCAGCAGCATGGGACAGGGGGCCACCGGGGAGCTGTTTTTT. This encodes CASSMGQGATGELFF. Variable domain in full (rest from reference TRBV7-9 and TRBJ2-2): DTGVSQNPRHKITKRGQNVTFRCDPISEHNRLYWYRQTLGQGPEFLTYFQNEAQLEKSRLLSDRFSAERPKGSFSTLEIQRTEQGDSAMYLCASSMGQGATGELFFGEGSRLTVL.

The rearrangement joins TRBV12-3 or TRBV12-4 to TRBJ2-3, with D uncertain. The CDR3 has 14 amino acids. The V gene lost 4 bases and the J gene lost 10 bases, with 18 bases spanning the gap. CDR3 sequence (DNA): TGTGCCAGCAGTTCGGGTGTTAGGGTGGCGGCGCAGTATTTT. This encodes CASSSGVRVAAQYF.

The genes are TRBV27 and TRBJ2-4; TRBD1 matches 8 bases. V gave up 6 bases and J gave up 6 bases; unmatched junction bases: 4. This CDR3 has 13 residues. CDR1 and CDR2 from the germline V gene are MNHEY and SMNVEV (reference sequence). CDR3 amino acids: CASSVDRANIQYF. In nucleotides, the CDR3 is TGTGCCAGCAGCGTGGACAGGGCAAACATTCAGTACTTC.

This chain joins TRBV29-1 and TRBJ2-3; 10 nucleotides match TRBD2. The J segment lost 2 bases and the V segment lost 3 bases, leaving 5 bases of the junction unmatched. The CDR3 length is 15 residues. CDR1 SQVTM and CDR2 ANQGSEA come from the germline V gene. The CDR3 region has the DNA TGCAGCGTTGATGTAGCGGGGGGAACCACAGATACGCAGTATTTT. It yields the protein CSVDVAGGTTDTQYF.

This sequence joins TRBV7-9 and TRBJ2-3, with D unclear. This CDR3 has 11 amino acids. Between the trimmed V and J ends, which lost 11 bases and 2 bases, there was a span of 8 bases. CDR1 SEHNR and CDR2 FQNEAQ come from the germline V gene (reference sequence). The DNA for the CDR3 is TGTGCCGCAAGCGACACAGATACGCAGTATTTT. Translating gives CAASDTDTQYF.

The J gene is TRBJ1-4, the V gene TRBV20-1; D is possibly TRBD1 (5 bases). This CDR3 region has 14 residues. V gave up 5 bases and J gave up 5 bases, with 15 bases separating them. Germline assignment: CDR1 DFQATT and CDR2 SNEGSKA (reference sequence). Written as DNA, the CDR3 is TGCAGTGCTCGGCCGGCAGGGCGGAATGAAAAACTGTTTTTT. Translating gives CSARPAGRNEKLFF.